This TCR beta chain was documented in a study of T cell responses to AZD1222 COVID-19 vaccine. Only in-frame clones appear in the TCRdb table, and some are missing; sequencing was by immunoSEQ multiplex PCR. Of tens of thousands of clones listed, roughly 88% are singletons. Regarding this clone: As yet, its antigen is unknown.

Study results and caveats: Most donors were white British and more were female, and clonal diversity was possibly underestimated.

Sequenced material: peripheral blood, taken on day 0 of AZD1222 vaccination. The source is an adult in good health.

The CDR3 here is CASSPPGQPGEQYF. CDR3 nucleotides: TGTGCCAGCAGCCCACCGGGACAACCGGGGGAGCAGTACTTC. This chain uses TRBV11-2 with TRBJ2-7; possible D gene TRBD1, 6 bases. The CDR3 has 14 residues. The V and J ends lost 5 bases and 7 bases respectively, with 18 bases between them. Looked up from germline, CDR1 is SGHAT and CDR2 is FQNNGV.